The TCR beta chain described here comes from a study of blood T cell repertoires in COVID-19. In the original analysis: How many nucleated cells were present was estimated from reference gene primer amplification. Generated by immunoSEQ multiplex PCR, the TCRdb table keeps only in-frame clones and is missing some. That table gives V, J and clone size, and the DNA gave D and trimming. The data show about 94,000 clones, about 80% seen once. A note on this clone: Other DNA variants within this sample encode the same CDR3.

The CDR3 contains 14 residues. V lost 0 bases to trimming and J lost 0 bases, with 5 bases between them. Per germline, CDR1 SGHRS and CDR2 YFSETQ. Sequencing was performed on peripheral blood. The TCR sequence derives from a man between 60 and 70 years old with acute or convalescent COVID-19. This sequence joins TRBV5-1 and TRBJ2-3; D is possibly TRBD1 (5 bases). The CDR3 DNA sequence: TGCGCCAGCAGCTTGGGACAGAGCACAGATACGCAGTATTTT. Protein: CASSLGQSTDTQYF.